These T cell receptor beta chains were read from a single sample in a study of beta chain features in type 1 diabetes. The assay was immunoSEQ multiplex PCR, and TCRdb's table has in-frame clones only and misses some. The data show more than 550,000 clones, more than 13% seen once. Sequences were obtained from naive CD4+ T cells from blood. Receptors originate from a man younger than 30 with type 1 diabetes. Each CDR3 is given with its conserved first and last residue. The order of the fields is D gene, clone size, V gene, J gene, CDR3 protein, CDR3 DNA. The D gene is left open where the match is weak. Where a row states a size, it is once, few, many or the class of an expanded clone; other rows omit it.

D gene: -; clone size: -; V gene: TRBV29-1; J gene: TRBJ2-7; CDR3 protein: CSAARAYEQYF; CDR3 DNA: TGCAGCGCTGCCCGGGCTTACGAGCAGTACTTC
D gene: TRBD1; clone size: -; V gene: TRBV6-6; J gene: TRBJ2-7; CDR3 protein: CASSRGQDSSYEQYF; CDR3 DNA: TGTGCCAGCAGCCGAGGACAGGACAGCTCCTACGAGCAGTACTTC
D gene: -; clone size: -; V gene: TRBV28; J gene: TRBJ2-3; CDR3 protein: CASSLAGGRTDTQYF; CDR3 DNA: TGTGCCAGCAGTTTAGCTGGGGGCAGGACAGATACGCAGTATTTT
D gene: -; clone size: -; V gene: TRBV18; J gene: TRBJ2-3; CDR3 protein: CASSPPGPYTDTQYF; CDR3 DNA: TGTGCCAGCTCACCTCCGGGACCATACACAGATACGCAGTATTTT
D gene: -; clone size: -; V gene: TRBV7-9; J gene: TRBJ2-7; CDR3 protein: CASSRAGYEQYF; CDR3 DNA: TGTGCCAGCAGCCGTGCCGGCTACGAGCAGTACTTC
D gene: -; clone size: -; V gene: TRBV18; J gene: TRBJ2-5; CDR3 protein: CASSPPLAVKETQYF; CDR3 DNA: TGTGCCAGCTCACCTCCCTTAGCTGTAAAAGAGACCCAGTACTTC
D gene: -; clone size: -; V gene: TRBV25-1; J gene: TRBJ2-4; CDR3 protein: CARIIQRKLAKNIQYF; CDR3 DNA: TGTGCCAGGATCATCCAGAGGAAACTAGCCAAAAACATTCAGTACTTC
D gene: TRBD1; clone size: -; V gene: TRBV9; J gene: TRBJ1-3; CDR3 protein: CASSARQGVGNTIYF; CDR3 DNA: TGTGCCAGCAGCGCTAGACAGGGGGTGGGAAACACCATATATTTT
D gene: -; clone size: -; V gene: TRBV25-1; J gene: TRBJ2-5; CDR3 protein: CASGRETQYF; CDR3 DNA: TGTGCCAGCGGCCGTGAGACCCAGTACTTC
D gene: -; clone size: few; V gene: TRBV7-2; J gene: TRBJ2-5; CDR3 protein: CASTPYSGPFQETQYF; CDR3 DNA: TGTGCCAGCACCCCTTACTCGGGTCCGTTCCAAGAGACCCAGTACTTC
D gene: TRBD2; clone size: -; V gene: TRBV10-3; J gene: TRBJ2-5; CDR3 protein: CAISLTSGSGETQYF; CDR3 DNA: TGTGCCATCAGCCTGACTAGCGGGAGTGGAGAGACCCAGTACTTC
D gene: -; clone size: few; V gene: TRBV5-1; J gene: TRBJ2-3; CDR3 protein: CASSPGARAKADTQYF; CDR3 DNA: TGCGCCAGCAGCCCAGGGGCTAGGGCTAAGGCAGATACGCAGTATTTT
D gene: -; clone size: -; V gene: TRBV30; J gene: TRBJ2-1; CDR3 protein: CAGGQFHNEQFF; CDR3 DNA: TGTGCCGGAGGACAGTTCCACAATGAGCAGTTCTTC
D gene: -; clone size: -; V gene: TRBV7-8; J gene: TRBJ1-2; CDR3 protein: CASSSAGGGGYTF; CDR3 DNA: TGTGCCAGCAGCTCCGCGGGAGGCGGGGGCTACACCTTC
D gene: -; clone size: -; V gene: TRBV6-5; J gene: TRBJ1-1; CDR3 protein: CASIQGGSGNTEAFF; CDR3 DNA: TGTGCCAGCATCCAAGGGGGATCTGGGAACACTGAAGCTTTCTTT
D gene: TRBD1; clone size: few; V gene: TRBV30; J gene: TRBJ1-5; CDR3 protein: CAWSVPGVNRGQPQHF; CDR3 DNA: TGTGCCTGGAGTGTACCGGGTGTGAACAGGGGGCAGCCCCAGCATTTT
D gene: -; clone size: few; V gene: TRBV29-1; J gene: TRBJ2-7; CDR3 protein: CSVDSETPYEQYF; CDR3 DNA: TGCAGCGTTGATTCAGAAACACCCTACGAGCAGTACTTC
D gene: -; clone size: few; V gene: TRBV6-5; J gene: TRBJ2-3; CDR3 protein: CASSYSPTKGSDTQYF; CDR3 DNA: TGTGCCAGCAGTTACTCGCCGACGAAGGGATCAGATACGCAGTATTTT
D gene: -; clone size: once; V gene: TRBV9; J gene: TRBJ2-1; CDR3 protein: CASSATTVPAYNEQFF; CDR3 DNA: TGTGCCAGCAGCGCTACGACGGTGCCTGCCTACAATGAGCAGTTCTTC
D gene: TRBD1; clone size: -; V gene: TRBV6-5; J gene: TRBJ1-1; CDR3 protein: CASIAPGQGSEAFF; CDR3 DNA: TGTGCCAGCATCGCCCCGGGACAGGGATCTGAAGCTTTCTTT
D gene: TRBD1; clone size: few; V gene: TRBV9; J gene: TRBJ2-3; CDR3 protein: CASSAQGHTDTQYF; CDR3 DNA: TGTGCCAGCAGCGCACAGGGGCACACAGATACGCAGTATTTT
D gene: -; clone size: few; V gene: TRBV13; J gene: TRBJ1-1; CDR3 protein: CASSIWTVEAFF; CDR3 DNA: TGTGCCAGCAGCATTTGGACAGTCGAAGCTTTCTTT